The 25 T cell receptor beta chains presented below share a single source sample, sequenced in a study of blood T cell repertoires in COVID-19. Using immunoSEQ multiplex PCR, the repertoire was profiled, and TCRdb retains in-frame clones only, with some absent. The sample records approximately 270,000 clones, about nine tenths being singletons. Sequencing was carried out using PBMCs or T cells enriched from blood (not recorded which). The receptors were sampled from a man aged 35 to 55 who had recovered from COVID-19.

The V call is TRBV18, the J call TRBJ2-1, with 9 bases fitting TRBD2. Germline trimming cut 6 bases from V and 6 bases from J; bases unmatched to any gene: 9. The CDR3 is 15 residues long. Per the germline V gene, CDR1 is KGHSH and CDR2 is LQKENI. The CDR3: CASSLSGSFGNEQFF. CDR3 nucleotides: TGTGCCAGCTCCCTTAGCGGGAGCTTCGGCAATGAGCAGTTCTTC.

This chain uses TRBV7-2 with TRBJ1-2; D gene ambiguous. V shed 5 bases and J shed 0 bases, with 7 bases lying between them. CDR3 length: 13 residues. Germline V gives CDR1 SGHTA, CDR2 FQGNSA. CDR3 DNA: TGTGCCAGCAGCCTTACAGCTAACTATGGCTACACCTTC. Its translation: CASSLTANYGYTF.

The chain has TRBV4-1 and TRBJ2-7; a weak D match, TRBD2 (5 bases). Trimming took 6 bases from V and 5 from J, leaving 20 bases between them. The V gene's germline CDR1 is MGHRA and CDR2 YSYEKL. CDR3 length: 15 residues. CDR3 nucleotides: TGCGCCAGCAGTCACCGAAGTACCTCGAGGGACGAGCAGTACTTC. It yields the protein CASSHRSTSRDEQYF.

This clone was counted once. The chain couples TRBV19 to TRBJ1-4; TRBD1 might be the D (6 bases). This CDR3 has 16 amino acids. The germline CDR1 and CDR2 sequences are LNHDA and SQIVND (reference sequence). Between the trimmed V and J ends, which lost 1 base and 0 bases, there was a span of 9 bases. CDR3 DNA sequence: TGTGCCAGTAGTATAGGGACAGTTACAACTAATGAAAAACTGTTTTTT. The encoded protein is CASSIGTVTTNEKLFF.

This clone was recorded once. The rearrangement links TRBV19 to TRBJ1-2, with D perhaps TRBD1 (5 bases). The ends were cut back, 7 bases at V and 8 bases at J, with 17 bases in the middle. Germline CDR1 LNHDA, CDR2 SQIVND (reference sequence). This CDR3 is built from 13 residues. The CDR3 sequence: CASTATGRGGYTF. CDR3 sequence (DNA): TGTGCCAGTACCGCAACGGGTAGGGGCGGCTACACCTTC.

The rearrangement links TRBV5-4 to TRBJ2-3; 7 bases match TRBD2. The trim removed 3 bases at V and 1 base at J, leaving 5 bases unmatched. This CDR3 has 15 residues. Germline V lookup: CDR1 SGHNT, CDR2 YYREEE (reference sequence). The CDR3 bases are TGTGCCAGCAGCTCTCAGCGGGAAGGCACAGATACGCAGTATTTT. Translating gives CASSSQREGTDTQYF.

V is TRBV28 and J is TRBJ2-2, with a weak D call TRBD1 (6 bases). Germline CDR1 reads MDHEN; CDR2 reads SYDVKM. The ends were cut back, 7 bases at V and 2 bases at J, with 11 bases in the middle. There are 14 residues in the CDR3. As DNA, the CDR3 is TGTGCCAGCAATCGGGGACAAAACACCGGGGAGCTGTTTTTT. Encoded protein: CASNRGQNTGELFF.

V and J are TRBV9 and TRBJ2-3; the D gene is possibly TRBD2 (5 bases). Trimming left V 3 bases short and J 0 bases short, with 11 bases between. Germline CDR1 and CDR2: SGDLS and YYNGEE. The CDR3 length is 15 residues. The CDR3 DNA is TGTGCCAGCAGCGCTCTAAGCGGCAGCACAGATACGCAGTATTTT. Translating gives CASSALSGSTDTQYF.

The V gene is TRBV10-3, the J gene TRBJ1-3; D might be TRBD1 (5 bases). The CDR3 has 13 residues. CDR1 is ENHRY, CDR2 SYGVKD, per germline. CDR3 nucleotides: TGTGGGAGGGGACCGAGCTCTGGAAACACCATATATTTT. It yields the protein CGRGPSSGNTIYF.

The DNA of the CDR3 is TGTGCCAGCAGCCAAGATGAGCGGGGAACCGAGCAGTACTTC. Translating gives CASSQDERGTEQYF. This chain connects TRBV3-1 (or the pseudogene TRBV3-2) to TRBJ2-7; 7 nucleotides line up with TRBD2. Germline V gene data show CDR1 as LGHDT and CDR2 as YNNKEL (reference sequence). Germline trimming cut 0 bases from V and 6 bases from J; bases unmatched to any gene: 5. The CDR3 has 14 residues.

V gene TRBV30 combines with J gene TRBJ1-1, with D perhaps TRBD1 (5 bases). With 3 bases removed from V and 5 bases from J, the gap between germline ends came to 13 bases. Germline V CDR1 and CDR2: GTSNPN, SVGIG (reference sequence). The CDR3 extends over 13 amino acids. CDR3 sequence: CAWSGGSGTEAFF. CDR3 in DNA: TGTGCCTGGAGCGGGGGGTCCGGAACTGAAGCTTTCTTT.

The chain uses TRBV3-1 (or the pseudogene TRBV3-2) and TRBJ1-2; D might be TRBD1 (5 bases). The CDR3 is made up of 15 amino acids. CDR1 is LGHDT, CDR2 YNNKEL, per germline (reference sequence). Between the trimmed V and J ends, which lost 1 base and 4 bases, there was a span of 13 bases. The CDR3 is CASSQVSGRGYGYTF. The CDR3, as DNA: TGTGCCAGCAGCCAAGTTTCCGGGAGGGGCTATGGCTACACCTTC.

This clone was detected once. This chain uses TRBV10-3 with TRBJ2-3, with D possibly TRBD1 on 5 matching bases. This CDR3 region has 14 residues. Trimming cost V 2 bases and J 6 bases, with 12 bases left between them. CDR1 and CDR2 (germline): ENHRY, SYGVKD. The CDR3 loop reads CAISEGAALDTQYF. In DNA form, the CDR3 reads TGTGCCATCAGTGAGGGGGCGGCTTTGGATACGCAGTATTTT.

The genes are TRBV18 and TRBJ1-6; TRBD1 agrees at 7 bases. J gave up 3 bases and V 5 bases, and 7 bases lay outside the gene matches. The germline V gene has CDR1 KGHSH and CDR2 LQKENI. This CDR3 has 16 residues. The CDR3 DNA sequence: TGTGCCAGCTCATCGACAGGGAACATCTATAATTCACCCCTCCACTTT. It encodes CASSSTGNIYNSPLHF. Using reference TRBV18 and TRBJ1-6 for the parts outside the CDR3, the full variable domain is NAGVMQNPRHLVRRRGQEARLRCSPMKGHSHVYWYRQLPEEGLKFMVYLQKENIIDESGMPKERFSAEFPKEGPSILRIQQVVRGDSAAYFCASSSTGNIYNSPLHFGNGTRLTVT.

CDR3 amino acids: CASSLTLAGAAIEQFF. CDR3 sequence (DNA): TGTGCCAGCAGTTTAACCCTTGCGGGCGCCGCAATTGAGCAGTTCTTC. The chain couples TRBV27 to TRBJ2-1; TRBD2 might be the D (5 bases). V was clipped by 2 bases and J by 9 bases, with 20 bases between them. Germline V gene sequence: CDR1 MNHEY, CDR2 SMNVEV (reference sequence). CDR3 length equals 16 residues.

This sequence joins TRBV4-2 and TRBJ2-7; 8 bases agree with TRBD1. V was pared by 3 bases and J by 0 bases, with 10 bases of the junction left unmatched. Germline CDR1 reads LGHNA; CDR2 reads YNFKEQ. The CDR3 is 17 residues long. The CDR3 DNA sequence: TGTGCCAGCAGCCAGCCCCCGGGACAGGTCCTCTCCTACGAGCAGTACTTC. Its translation is CASSQPPGQVLSYEQYF.

The V and J genes are TRBV15 and TRBJ1-2; D unclear. The CDR3 length is 14 residues. From germline, CDR1 is LNHNV and CDR2 YYDKDF (reference sequence). The V and J ends lost 0 bases and 2 bases respectively, with 7 bases between them. The CDR3 region has the DNA TGTGCCACCAGCAGAGATAGGGAGAACTATGGCTACACCTTC. Translated, it gives CATSRDRENYGYTF.

This chain links TRBV19 with TRBJ1-1, with 7 bases fitting TRBD1. J gave up 5 bases and V 6 bases, and 6 bases lay outside the gene matches. The germline gives CDR1 LNHDA, CDR2 SQIVND (reference sequence). There are 13 residues in the CDR3. CDR3 DNA sequence: TGTGCCAGTAGACCGACAGGGTGGACTGAAGCTTTCTTT. Protein: CASRPTGWTEAFF. The full variable domain, completed using reference TRBV19 and TRBJ1-1, is DGGITQSPKYLFRKEGQNVTLSCEQNLNHDAMYWYRQDPGQGLRLIYYSQIVNDFQKGDIAEGYSVSREKKESFPLTVTSAQKNPTAFYLCASRPTGWTEAFFGQGTRLTVV.

The V and J genes are TRBV18 and TRBJ2-1; 7 nucleotides align to TRBD1. Germline loops: CDR1 KGHSH, CDR2 LQKENI. The CDR3 runs to 17 residues. After removal of 1 base from V and 7 bases from J, the junction contained 13 bases not matched to a gene. CDR3 nucleotides: TGTGCCAGCTCACCACTATCTAAGGGGGCAGGAGAAAATGAGCAGTTCTTC. It yields the protein CASSPLSKGAGENEQFF.

The chain carries TRBV5-1 and TRBJ2-7; 14 bases map to TRBD2. Germline V lookup: CDR1 SGHRS, CDR2 YFSETQ. The length of the CDR3 is 16 residues. V lost 0 bases to trimming and J lost 7 bases; unmatched junction nucleotides: 6. CDR3 sequence reads: CASSLEGTSGSGEQYF. CDR3 DNA: TGCGCCAGCAGCTTGGAAGGGACTAGCGGGAGTGGTGAGCAGTACTTC.

V is TRBV27 and J is TRBJ1-5, with 8 bases matching TRBD1. CDR1 is MNHEY, CDR2 SMNVEV, per germline (reference sequence). With V trimmed by 6 bases and J by 7 bases, 8 bases remained unmatched. The CDR3 totals 14 residues. CDR3 loop: CASRPTGGEQPQHF. The CDR3, as DNA: TGTGCCAGCAGACCTACAGGGGGAGAGCAGCCCCAGCATTTT.

CDR3 sequence (DNA): TGTGCCTGGAGTGCCCAGGGACAGAACTATGGCTACACCTTC. Residues: CAWSAQGQNYGYTF. The chain has TRBV30 and TRBJ1-2; 7 bases fit TRBD1. Germline V gives CDR1 GTSNPN, CDR2 SVGIG (reference sequence). This CDR3 is built from 14 residues. V was clipped by 1 base and J by 2 bases; unmatched bases: 4.

The genes are TRBV2 and TRBJ1-2; 8 bases are a match to TRBD1. With V trimmed by 4 bases and J by 7 bases, 11 bases remained unmatched. The CDR3 has 15 residues. Germline CDR1 reads SNHLY; CDR2 reads FYNNEI. This CDR3 reads CASSVQGALPVGYTF. CDR3 nucleotide sequence: TGTGCCAGCAGTGTGCAGGGGGCACTCCCCGTTGGCTACACCTTC.

The chain employs TRBV10-3 and TRBJ1-6, with D perhaps matching TRBD1 (6 bases). Trimming stripped 0 bases from V and 8 bases from J, with 14 bases between. The CDR3 is made up of 16 amino acids. Germline CDR1 ENHRY, CDR2 SYGVKD. In DNA, the CDR3 is TGTGCCATCAGTGAGTCGACAGGACAGAGGGATTCACCCCTCCACTTT. Protein: CAISESTGQRDSPLHF.

The V gene is TRBV7-2, the J gene TRBJ2-3, with 9 nucleotides matching TRBD2. V lost 5 bases, J lost 4 bases, and 16 bases stayed unmatched. Germline V gives CDR1 SGHTA, CDR2 FQGNSA. The CDR3 covers 18 residues. The DNA of the CDR3 is TGTGCCAGCAGCCCGTTTGTCGGGCGGGGGGGCAGGTCAGATACGCAGTATTTT. It specifies CASSPFVGRGGRSDTQYF.